This T cell receptor beta chain was retrieved from a study of radiotherapy plus CTLA-4 blockade in lung cancer. As for the study in general: Objective responses emerged in 15% to 20% of patients, and roughly 30% attained disease control. General observations from the study: There was expansion of tumor-derived TCR clones in blood after radiotherapy plus ipilimumab. How blood T cell clones changed early, along with interferon-beta, reportedly forecast response best.

On this clone: The antigen remains undetermined.

In chemo-refractory metastatic non-small-cell lung cancer, patients got ipilimumab CTLA-4 blockade together with focal radiation. This table comes from immunoSEQ multiplex PCR, and its TCRdb copy is limited to in-frame clones, with some not included. The table lists tens of thousands of clones, roughly 77% of them singletons. The TCR sequence derives from a human donor with non-small cell lung cancer who had a complete response to radiotherapy plus ipilimumab. The source was peripheral blood, collected from a patient treated with radiotherapy plus ipilimumab.

The CDR3 bases are TGTGCCAGTAGTATAGCTCCGGGAACAGCCTACAATGAGCAGTTCTTC. This sequence encodes CASSIAPGTAYNEQFF. The rearrangement uses TRBV19 and TRBJ2-1; D may be TRBD2 (5 bases). The V end lost 1 base, the J end lost 2 bases, and 12 bases lay between the germline ends. Germline CDR1 is LNHDA and CDR2 is SQIVND (reference sequence). This CDR3 contains 16 residues.